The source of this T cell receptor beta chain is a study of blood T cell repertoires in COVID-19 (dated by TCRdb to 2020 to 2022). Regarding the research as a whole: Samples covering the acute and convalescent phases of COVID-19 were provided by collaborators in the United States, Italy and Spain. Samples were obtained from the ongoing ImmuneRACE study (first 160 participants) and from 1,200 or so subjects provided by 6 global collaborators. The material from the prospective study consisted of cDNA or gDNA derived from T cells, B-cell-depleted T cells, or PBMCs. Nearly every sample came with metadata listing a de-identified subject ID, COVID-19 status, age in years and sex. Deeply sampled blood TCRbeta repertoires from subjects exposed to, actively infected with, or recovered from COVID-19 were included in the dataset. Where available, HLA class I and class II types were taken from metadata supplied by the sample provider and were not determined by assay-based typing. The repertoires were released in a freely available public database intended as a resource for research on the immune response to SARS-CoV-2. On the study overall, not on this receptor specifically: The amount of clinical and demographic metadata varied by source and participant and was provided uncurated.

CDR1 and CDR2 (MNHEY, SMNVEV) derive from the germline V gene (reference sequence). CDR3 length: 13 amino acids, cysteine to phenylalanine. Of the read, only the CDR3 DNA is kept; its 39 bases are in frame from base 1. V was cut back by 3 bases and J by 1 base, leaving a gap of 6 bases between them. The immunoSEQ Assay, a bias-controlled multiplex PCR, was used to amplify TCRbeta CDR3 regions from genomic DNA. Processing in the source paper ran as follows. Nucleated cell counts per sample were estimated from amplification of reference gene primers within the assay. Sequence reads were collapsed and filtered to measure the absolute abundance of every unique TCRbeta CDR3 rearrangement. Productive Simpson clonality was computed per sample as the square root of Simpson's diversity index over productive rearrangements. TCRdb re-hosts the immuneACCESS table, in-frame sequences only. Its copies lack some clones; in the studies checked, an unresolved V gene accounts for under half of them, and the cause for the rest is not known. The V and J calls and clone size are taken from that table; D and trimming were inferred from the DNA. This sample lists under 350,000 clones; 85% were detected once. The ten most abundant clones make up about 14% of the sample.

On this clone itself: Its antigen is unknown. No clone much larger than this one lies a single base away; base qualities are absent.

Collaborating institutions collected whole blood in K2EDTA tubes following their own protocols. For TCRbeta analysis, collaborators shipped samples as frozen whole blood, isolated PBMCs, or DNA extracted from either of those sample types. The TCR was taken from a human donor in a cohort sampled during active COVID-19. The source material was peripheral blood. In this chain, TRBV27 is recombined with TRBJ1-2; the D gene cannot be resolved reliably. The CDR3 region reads CASSLYSNYGYTF. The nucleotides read TGTGCCAGCAGTTTGTATAGTAACTATGGCTACACCTTC.